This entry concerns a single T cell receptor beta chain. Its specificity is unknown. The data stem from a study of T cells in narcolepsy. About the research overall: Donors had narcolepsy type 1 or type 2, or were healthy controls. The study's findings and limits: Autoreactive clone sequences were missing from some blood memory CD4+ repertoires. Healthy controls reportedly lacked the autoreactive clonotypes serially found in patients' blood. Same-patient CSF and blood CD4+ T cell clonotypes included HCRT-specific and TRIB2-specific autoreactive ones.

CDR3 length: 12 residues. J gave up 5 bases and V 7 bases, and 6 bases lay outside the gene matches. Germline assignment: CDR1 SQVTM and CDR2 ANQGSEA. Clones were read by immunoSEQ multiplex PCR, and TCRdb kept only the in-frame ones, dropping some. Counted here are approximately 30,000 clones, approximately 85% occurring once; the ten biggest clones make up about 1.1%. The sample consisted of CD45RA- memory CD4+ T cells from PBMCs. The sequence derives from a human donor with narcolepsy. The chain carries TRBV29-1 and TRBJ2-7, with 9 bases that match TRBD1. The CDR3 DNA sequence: TGCAGCGCCACACAGGGGGCCAACGAGCAGTACTTC. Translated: CSATQGANEQYF.